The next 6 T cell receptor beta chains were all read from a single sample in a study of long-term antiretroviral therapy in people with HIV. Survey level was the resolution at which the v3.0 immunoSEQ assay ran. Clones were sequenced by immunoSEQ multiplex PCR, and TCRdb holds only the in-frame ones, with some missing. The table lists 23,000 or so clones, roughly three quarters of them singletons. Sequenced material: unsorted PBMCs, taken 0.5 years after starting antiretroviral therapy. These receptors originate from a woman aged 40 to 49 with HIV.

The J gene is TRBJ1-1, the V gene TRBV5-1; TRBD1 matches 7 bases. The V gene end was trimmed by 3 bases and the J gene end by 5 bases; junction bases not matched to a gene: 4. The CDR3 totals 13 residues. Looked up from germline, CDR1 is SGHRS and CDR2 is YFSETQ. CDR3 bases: TGCGCCAGCAGCTCAACACAGGGGACTGAAGCTTTCTTT. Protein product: CASSSTQGTEAFF.

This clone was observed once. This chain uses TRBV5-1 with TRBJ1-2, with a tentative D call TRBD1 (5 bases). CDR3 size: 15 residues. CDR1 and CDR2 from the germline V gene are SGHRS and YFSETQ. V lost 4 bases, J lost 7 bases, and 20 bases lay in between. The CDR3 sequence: CASSRNLGTGSGYTF. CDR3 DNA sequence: TGCGCCAGCAGCCGCAACCTGGGGACTGGAAGTGGCTACACCTTC.

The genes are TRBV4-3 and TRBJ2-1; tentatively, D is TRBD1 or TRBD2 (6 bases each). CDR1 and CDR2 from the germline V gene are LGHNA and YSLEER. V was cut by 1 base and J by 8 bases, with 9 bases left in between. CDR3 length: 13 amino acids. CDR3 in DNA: TGCGCCAGCAGCCAAGCGGAGGGGGATGAGCAGTTCTTC. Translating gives CASSQAEGDEQFF.

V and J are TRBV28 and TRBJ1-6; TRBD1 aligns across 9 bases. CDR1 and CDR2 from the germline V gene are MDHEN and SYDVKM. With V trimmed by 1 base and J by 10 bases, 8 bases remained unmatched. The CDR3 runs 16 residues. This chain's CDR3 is CASSLSAGTGLSPLHF. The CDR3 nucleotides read TGTGCCAGCAGTTTATCCGCCGGGACAGGGTTATCACCCCTCCACTTT.

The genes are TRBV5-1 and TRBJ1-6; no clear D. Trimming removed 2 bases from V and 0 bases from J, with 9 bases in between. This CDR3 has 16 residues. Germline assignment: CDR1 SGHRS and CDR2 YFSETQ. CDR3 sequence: CASSLNDISYNSPLHF. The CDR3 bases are TGCGCCAGCAGCTTAAACGATATCTCCTATAATTCACCCCTCCACTTT. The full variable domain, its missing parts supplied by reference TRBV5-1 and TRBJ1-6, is KAGVTQTPRYLIKTRGQQVTLSCSPISGHRSVSWYQQTPGQGLQFLFEYFSETQRNKGNFPGRFSGRQFSNSRSEMNVSTLELGDSALYLCASSLNDISYNSPLHFGNGTRLTVT.

In DNA, the CDR3 is TGTGCCAGCAGGTTAGCGGCTAGCACAGATACGCAGTATTTT. This sequence encodes CASRLAASTDTQYF. The chain couples TRBV27 to TRBJ2-3; D possibly corresponds to TRBD2 (6 bases). The germline gives CDR1 MNHEY, CDR2 SMNVEV (reference sequence). Trimming removed 6 bases from V and 0 bases from J, with 10 bases in between. The CDR3 has 14 residues.